The entry below gives a single T cell receptor beta chain sequence along with its context. Germline lookup yields CDR1 KGHSH and CDR2 LQKENI. The CDR3 has 15 amino acids. Trimming took 2 bases from V and 3 from J, leaving 13 bases between them. The data were obtained in a study of T cell responses to AZD1222 COVID-19 vaccine. Clones were sequenced by immunoSEQ multiplex PCR, and TCRdb holds only the in-frame ones, with some missing. The sample records approximately 170,000 clones, about 90% being singletons. This chain uses TRBV18 with TRBJ1-1; D uncertain. The specimen was peripheral blood, collected 28 days after the second AZD1222 dose. This receptor was obtained from an adult who received the AZD1222 COVID-19 vaccine. The CDR3 here is CASSPGWGDHTEAFF. Here the CDR3 DNA reads TGTGCCAGCTCACCAGGATGGGGAGACCACACTGAAGCTTTCTTT.